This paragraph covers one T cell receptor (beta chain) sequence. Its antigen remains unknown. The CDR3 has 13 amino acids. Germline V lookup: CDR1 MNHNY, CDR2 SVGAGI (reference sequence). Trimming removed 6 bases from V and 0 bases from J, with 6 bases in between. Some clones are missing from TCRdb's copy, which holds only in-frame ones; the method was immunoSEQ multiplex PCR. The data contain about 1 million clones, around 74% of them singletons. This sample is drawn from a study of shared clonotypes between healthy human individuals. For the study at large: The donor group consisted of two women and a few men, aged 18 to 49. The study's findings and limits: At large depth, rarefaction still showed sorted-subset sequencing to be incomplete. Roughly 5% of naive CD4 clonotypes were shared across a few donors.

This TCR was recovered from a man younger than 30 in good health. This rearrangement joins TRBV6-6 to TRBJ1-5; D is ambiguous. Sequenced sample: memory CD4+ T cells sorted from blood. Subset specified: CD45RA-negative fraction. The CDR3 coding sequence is TGTGCCAGCAGCCCCGATAGCAATCAGCCCCAGCATTTT. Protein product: CASSPDSNQPQHF.